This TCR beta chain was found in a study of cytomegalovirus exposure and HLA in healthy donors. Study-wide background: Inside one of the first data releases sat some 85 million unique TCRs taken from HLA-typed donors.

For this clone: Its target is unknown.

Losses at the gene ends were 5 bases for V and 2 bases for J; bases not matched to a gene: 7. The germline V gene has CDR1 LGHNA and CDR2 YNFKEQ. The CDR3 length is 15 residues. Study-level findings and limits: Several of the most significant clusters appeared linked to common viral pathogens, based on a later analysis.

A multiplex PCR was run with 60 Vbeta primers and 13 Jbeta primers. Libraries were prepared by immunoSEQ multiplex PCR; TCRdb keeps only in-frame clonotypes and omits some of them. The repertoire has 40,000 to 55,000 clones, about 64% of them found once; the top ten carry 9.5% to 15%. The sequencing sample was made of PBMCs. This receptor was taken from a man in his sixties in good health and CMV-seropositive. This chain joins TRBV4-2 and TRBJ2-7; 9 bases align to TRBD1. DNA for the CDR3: TGTGCCAGCAGCGTACGACAGGGGGTCGCCTACGAGCAGTACTTC. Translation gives CASSVRQGVAYEQYF.